This TCR beta chain is drawn from a study of blood T cell repertoires in COVID-19. The wider study: The cDNA or gDNA used as material had been derived from T cells, B-cell-depleted T cells, or PBMCs.

This clone was detected a few times. Method: immunoSEQ multiplex PCR; TCRdb's copy keeps in-frame clones and lacks some. Here the sample spans 100,000 to 150,000 clones, 85% being singletons. The receptor was isolated from a man older than 75 with active or convalescent COVID-19. Sequenced sample: peripheral blood.

In DNA form, the CDR3 reads TGTGCCAGCAGCCTCGTGGGGGGAACTGAAGCTTTCTTT. This encodes CASSLVGGTEAFF. The rearrangement joins TRBV2 to TRBJ1-1, with TRBD1 as a possible D gene (5 bases). Trimming removed 6 bases at V and 5 bases at J, with 13 bases between. CDR1 and CDR2 (germline): SNHLY, FYNNEI. The length of the CDR3 is 13 residues.